This T cell receptor (beta chain) was recovered during a study of T cell responses to AZD1222 COVID-19 vaccine. Overall study results and limits: Regions left unmutated in variants are reportedly the target of nearly half of spike-specific TCRs. The span of vaccine-associated CD4 TCRs extended across spike, with dominance at 160-218 and 743-854. The study identified only a handful of AZD1222 recipients as seropositive at baseline.

The method was immunoSEQ multiplex PCR; TCRdb's version includes in-frame clones alone and lacks a portion of them. The data show about 130,000 clones, about 90% seen once. Germline V lookup: CDR1 SGHRS, CDR2 YFSETQ. CDR3 length equals 15 residues. V lost 0 bases and J 1 base, leaving 8 bases between the germline ends. Concerning this clone itself: Its antigen is undetermined. This CDR3 is also generated by other DNA sequences in the sample.

The clonotype originates from an adult in good health. The sample here was peripheral blood, taken on day 0 of AZD1222 vaccination. V is TRBV5-1 and J is TRBJ1-3, with D unclear. CDR3 loop: CASSLDGGSGNTIYF. The DNA for the CDR3 is TGCGCCAGCAGCTTGGACGGTGGGTCTGGAAACACCATATATTTT.